This note documents a single T cell receptor (beta chain) sequence. This table comes from immunoSEQ multiplex PCR, and its TCRdb copy is limited to in-frame clones, with some not included. There are some 330,000 clones in the sample; 80% to 90% occur only once, and around 5% lies in the top ten. Per the germline V gene, CDR1 is MNHEY and CDR2 is SMNVEV (reference sequence). V shed 7 bases and J 3 bases; nucleotides not matched to a gene: 2. The CDR3 is 13 residues long. The record originates from a study of blood T cell repertoires in COVID-19. The J gene is TRBJ1-4, the V gene TRBV27; 7 bases map to TRBD1. This TCR was sampled from a man aged 25-45 years who had recovered from COVID-19. The source material was PBMCs or T cells enriched from blood (not recorded which). Here the CDR3 reads CASTGGANEKLFF. The CDR3 bases are TGTGCCAGCACAGGGGGTGCTAATGAAAAACTGTTTTTT. Looking up the rest from reference TRBV27 and TRBJ1-4 gives the full variable domain: EAQVTQNPRYLITVTGKKLTVTCSQNMNHEYMSWYRQDPGLGLRQIYYSMNVEVTDKGDVPEGYKVSRKEKRNFPLILESPSPNQTSLYFCASTGGANEKLFFGSGTQLSVL.